The T cell receptor beta chain under discussion was sequenced for a study of T cells in women clearing cervical HPV infection. The overall study: Controls' single incident HPV16 infection cleared within 12 months without precancer.

TCRdb's copy holds only in-frame clones and misses some; the assay was immunoSEQ multiplex PCR. This listing includes tens of thousands of clones. Comment on this clone: The CDR3 goes on 3 residues after the read ends, and that part is filled in from the germline J gene.

Germline V gives CDR1 MGHRA, CDR2 YSYEKL. Between the trimmed V and J ends, which lost 3 bases and 3 bases, there was a span of 19 bases. The CDR3 sequence is 17 residues long. Prevalent HPV16 infections were excluded; only incident single HPV16 infections included. This sequence originates from a woman between 18 and 75 years old with a cervical HPV16 infection that either progressed to CIN3+ or cleared (not recorded which). The chain has TRBV4-1 and TRBJ2-3, with D perhaps TRBD1 (7 bases). Material for sequencing was blood buffy coat. CDR3 residues: CASSQAGGLSRTDTQYF. Incomplete CDR3 DNA: TGCGCCAGCAGCCAGGCAGGGGGGTTATCGAGGACAGATACG.